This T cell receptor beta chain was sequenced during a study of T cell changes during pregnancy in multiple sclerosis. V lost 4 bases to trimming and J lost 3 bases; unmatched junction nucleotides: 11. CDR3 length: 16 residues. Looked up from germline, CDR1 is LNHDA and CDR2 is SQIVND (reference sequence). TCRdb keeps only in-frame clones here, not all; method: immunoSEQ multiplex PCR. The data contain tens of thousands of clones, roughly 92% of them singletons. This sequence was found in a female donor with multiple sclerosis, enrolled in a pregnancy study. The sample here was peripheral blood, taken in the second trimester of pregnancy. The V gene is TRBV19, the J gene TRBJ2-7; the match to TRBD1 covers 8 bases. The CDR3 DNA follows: TGTGCCAGTAGTAGGGCAGGGGGCAGTAAGGACTACGAGCAGTACTTC. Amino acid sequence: CASSRAGGSKDYEQYF.